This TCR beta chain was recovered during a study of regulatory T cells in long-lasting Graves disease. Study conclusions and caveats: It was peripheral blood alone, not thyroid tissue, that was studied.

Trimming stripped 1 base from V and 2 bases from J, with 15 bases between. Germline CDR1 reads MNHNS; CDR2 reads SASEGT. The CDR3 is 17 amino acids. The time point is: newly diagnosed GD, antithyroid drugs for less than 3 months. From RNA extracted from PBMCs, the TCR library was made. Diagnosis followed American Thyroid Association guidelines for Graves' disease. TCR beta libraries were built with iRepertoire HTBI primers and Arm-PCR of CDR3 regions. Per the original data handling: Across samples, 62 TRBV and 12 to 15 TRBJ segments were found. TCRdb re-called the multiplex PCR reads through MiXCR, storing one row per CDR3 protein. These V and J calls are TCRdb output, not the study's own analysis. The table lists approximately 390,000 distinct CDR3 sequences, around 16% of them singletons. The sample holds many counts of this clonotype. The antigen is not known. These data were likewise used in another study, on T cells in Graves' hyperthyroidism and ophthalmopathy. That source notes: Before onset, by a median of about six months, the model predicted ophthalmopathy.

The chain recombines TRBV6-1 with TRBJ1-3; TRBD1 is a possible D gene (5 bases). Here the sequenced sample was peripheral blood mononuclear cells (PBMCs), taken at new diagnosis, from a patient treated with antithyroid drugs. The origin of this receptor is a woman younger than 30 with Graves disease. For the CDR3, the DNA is TGTGCCAGCAGTGAAGAATCGGGGGGAGGTCCTGGAAACACCATATATTTT. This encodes CASSEESGGGPGNTIYF.